The 21 T cell receptor beta chains below come from one sample, sequenced in a study of cytomegalovirus exposure and HLA in healthy donors. PCR involved 60 Vbeta and 13 Jbeta primers. Sequenced by immunoSEQ multiplex PCR; TCRdb stores in-frame clones only, minus some. The sample holds roughly 100,000 clones, over 70% seen once. Material: PBMCs. Receptors were obtained from a female donor in good health and CMV-seronegative.

The genes are TRBV7-2 and TRBJ2-5; weak D call: TRBD1 (6 bases). The J call is uncertain, as TRBJ2-7 better fits the DNA end. CDR3 length: 14 amino acids. Germline V gives CDR1 SGHTA, CDR2 FQGNSA. The CDR3 reads CASLRGSGLGEQYF. The CDR3 region has the DNA TGTGCCAGCCTTAGGGGGTCGGGCCTGGGCGAGCAGTACTTC.

A remark on this clone: At one of its ends the junction is not consistent with the germline gene, which may arise from a read error. The rearrangement joins TRBV7-8 to TRBJ2-3; 14 positions match TRBD2. This CDR3 is 19 amino acids long. In germline, CDR1 is SGHVS, CDR2 FQNEAQ. CDR3 sequence: CVSSPRLAGGQWGTDTQYF. The CDR3 DNA follows: TGTGTCAGCAGCCCTCGACTAGCGGGAGGGCAGTGGGGCACAGATACGCAGTATTTT.

The chain combines TRBV19 with TRBJ2-1; 7 bases match TRBD1. In germline, CDR1 is LNHDA, CDR2 SQIVND (reference sequence). V lost 7 bases and J lost 5; bases outside the gene matches: 11. This CDR3 is 15 amino acids long. This chain's CDR3 is CASTPGTVNNNEQFF. The CDR3 coding sequence is TGTGCCAGTACCCCCGGGACAGTTAATAACAATGAGCAGTTCTTC.

The chain combines TRBV9 with TRBJ2-3; perhaps TRBD2 as D (6 bases). Trimming stripped 3 bases from V and 4 bases from J, with 15 bases between. Germline V gives CDR1 SGDLS, CDR2 YYNGEE. The CDR3 is 15 residues long. Here the CDR3 DNA reads TGTGCCAGCAGCGAGACTGAGCGGGTATCAGATACGCAGTATTTT. It encodes CASSETERVSDTQYF.

V gene TRBV5-1 combines with J gene TRBJ2-2, with D maybe TRBD2 (5 bases). Germline CDR1 reads SGHRS; CDR2 reads YFSETQ. CDR3 length equals 14 residues. V dropped 4 bases and J dropped 7 bases, with 14 bases sitting between them. In DNA form, the CDR3 reads TGCGCCAGCAGCGCCGGACTGATAGGCGGGGAGCTGTTTTTT. Its translation is CASSAGLIGGELFF.

The V call is TRBV18, the J call TRBJ2-5, with TRBD1 matching 8 bases. Germline V lookup: CDR1 KGHSH, CDR2 LQKENI. V gave up 0 bases and J gave up 2 bases; unmatched junction bases: 5. The CDR3 sequence is 16 residues long. The CDR3 nucleotides are TGTGCCAGCTCACCACCGGTTAACAGGGGGCAAGAGACCCAGTACTTC. Protein product: CASSPPVNRGQETQYF.

The J gene is TRBJ1-1, the V gene TRBV12-5; D perhaps matches TRBD1 (6 bases). Germline V gene lookup returns CDR1 LGHNT and CDR2 FRNRAP. V was trimmed by 4 bases and J by 1 base, leaving 10 bases between them. This CDR3 has 14 residues. The CDR3 coding sequence is TGTGCTAGTGGTTGGGGGACATCGAACACTGAAGCTTTCTTT. Translating it yields CASGWGTSNTEAFF.

The chain has TRBV11-2 and TRBJ2-7; weak D call: TRBD2 (7 bases). Trimming cost V 7 bases and J 1 base, with 14 bases left between them. This CDR3 region has 14 residues. CDR1 and CDR2 from the germline V gene are SGHAT and FQNNGV. CDR3 in DNA: TGTGCCAGCAAGCGGGACACCAAGTCCTACGAGCAGTACTTC. As protein: CASKRDTKSYEQYF.

V usage is TRBV10-2 and J usage is TRBJ2-1; tentatively, D is TRBD2 (6 bases). Germline V gene lookup returns CDR1 WSHSY and CDR2 SAAADI. Deletions cut 5 bases from V and 8 bases from J, with 25 bases between. The CDR3 contains 17 residues. CDR3 protein: CASSPFGGGPGGDEQFF. DNA of the CDR3: TGCGCCAGCAGTCCATTTGGAGGAGGGCCGGGTGGGGATGAGCAGTTCTTC.

There are a few counts of this clone. The J gene is TRBJ1-1, the V gene TRBV10-3, with a tentative D call TRBD1 (5 bases). The V and J ends lost 6 bases and 1 base respectively, with 9 bases between them. CDR3 size: 13 residues. Germline V CDR1 and CDR2: ENHRY, SYGVKD. This chain's CDR3 is CAISTTGNTEAFF. CDR3 DNA: TGTGCCATCAGCACCACAGGGAACACTGAAGCTTTCTTT.

Of note for this clone: Distinct nucleotide sequences in the sample also encode this CDR3. J is TRBJ2-3 and V is TRBV5-1; the D is unclear. CDR1 is SGHRS and CDR2 is YFSETQ in the germline V gene. The CDR3 consists of 14 residues. V was clipped by 3 bases and J by 0 bases, with 8 bases between them. The CDR3 sequence: CASSSTTSTDTQYF. The CDR3 DNA sequence: TGCGCCAGCAGCTCTACCACGAGCACAGATACGCAGTATTTT.

This clone appeared a few times. The rearrangement joins TRBV4-2 to TRBJ2-7; 10 bases are shared with TRBD2. CDR3 size: 18 residues. Trimming removed 1 base from V and 4 bases from J; junction bases left unmatched: 13. Germline CDR1 LGHNA, CDR2 YNFKEQ. This chain's CDR3 is CASSQVEAASGSFYEQYF. The CDR3 DNA follows: TGTGCCAGCAGCCAAGTAGAAGCGGCTAGCGGGAGTTTTTACGAGCAGTACTTC.

The rearrangement links TRBV7-2 to TRBJ2-2, with 7 bases identical to TRBD2. The germline V gene has CDR1 SGHTA and CDR2 FQGNSA. This CDR3 comprises 16 residues. Trimming at V came to 2 bases and at J to 5 bases, leaving 8 bases not matched to a gene. CDR3 DNA sequence: TGTGCCAGCAGCTTATACGGGGGGTCGACAACCGGGGAGCTGTTTTTT. Encoded protein: CASSLYGGSTTGELFF.

This chain links TRBV4-1 with TRBJ2-3, with 7 positions matching TRBD2. The CDR3 spans 15 residues. V lost 4 bases and J lost 0; bases outside the gene matches: 4. Germline loops: CDR1 MGHRA, CDR2 YSYEKL. The CDR3 DNA sequence: TGCGCCAGCAGCCGAGAGCGGGGAAGCACAGATACGCAGTATTTT. It is translated as CASSRERGSTDTQYF.

V usage is TRBV18 and J usage is TRBJ2-3, with 8 positions matching TRBD2. Losses at the gene ends were 0 bases for V and 3 bases for J; bases not matched to a gene: 5. The germline gives CDR1 KGHSH, CDR2 LQKENI. The CDR3 covers 16 residues. The DNA for the CDR3 is TGTGCCAGCTCACCACCGGACGGGAGGGCGACAGATACGCAGTATTTT. It translates to CASSPPDGRATDTQYF.

The chain couples TRBV27 to TRBJ2-7; 9 bases agree with TRBD1. J was trimmed by 4 bases and V by 2 bases; bases with no gene match: 6. In germline, CDR1 is MNHEY, CDR2 SMNVEV (reference sequence). The length of the CDR3 is 15 residues. The CDR3 DNA is TGTGCCAGCAGTTTAGCGGGGACAGGGCTTTACGAGCAGTACTTC. Its translation: CASSLAGTGLYEQYF.

The rearrangement joins TRBV5-4 to TRBJ2-5; no reliable D call. Germline V CDR1 and CDR2: SGHNT, YYREEE (reference sequence). The CDR3 consists of 13 residues. V dropped 2 bases and J dropped 5 bases, with 10 bases sitting between them. Here the CDR3 reads CASSLDSRETQYF. The CDR3 DNA reads TGTGCCAGCAGCTTAGACTCTAGGGAGACCCAGTACTTC.

Only a few counts were recorded for this clone. This sequence joins TRBV9 and TRBJ2-3, with 8 bases matching TRBD2. The V gene end was trimmed by 9 bases and the J gene end by 2 bases; junction bases not matched to a gene: 11. CDR1 and CDR2 (germline): SGDLS, YYNGEE. This CDR3 contains 15 residues. The CDR3 sequence is CATGSGLAPTDTQYF. The CDR3, as DNA: TGTGCCACCGGGAGTGGACTAGCACCCACAGATACGCAGTATTTT.

This chain connects TRBV5-1 to TRBJ2-3; 8 bases are shared with TRBD2. The CDR3 contains 16 residues. Looked up from germline, CDR1 is SGHRS and CDR2 is YFSETQ. Losses at the gene ends were 4 bases for V and 3 bases for J; bases not matched to a gene: 10. The CDR3 nucleotides read TGCGCCAGCAGCCTGGGGGGACGCGGGGGGACAGATACGCAGTATTTT. This codes for CASSLGGRGGTDTQYF.

This chain links TRBV18 with TRBJ1-1; tentatively, D is TRBD1 (5 bases). The V end was cut by 3 bases, the J end by 5 bases, with 16 bases between. Germline CDR1 reads KGHSH; CDR2 reads LQKENI. The CDR3 consists of 15 residues. CDR3 in amino acids: CASSPSRVRGTEAFF. DNA for the CDR3: TGTGCCAGCTCACCCTCCCGGGTCCGGGGGACTGAAGCTTTCTTT.

This chain connects TRBV4-1 to TRBJ2-5; possibly TRBD2 for D (5 bases). The J call is uncertain, as TRBJ2-7 better fits the DNA end. From germline, CDR1 is MGHRA and CDR2 YSYEKL. CDR3 length: 17 amino acids. In DNA form, the CDR3 reads TGCGCCAGCAGCCAAGACCTTAGCGATTCAAGGCGCTACGAGCAGTACTTC. It translates to CASSQDLSDSRRYEQYF.